This TCR beta chain was found in a study of blood T cell repertoires in COVID-19. About the research overall: The origin of the acute and convalescent COVID-19 samples was the United States, Italy and Spain.

Germline assignment: CDR1 SGHKS and CDR2 YYEKEE (reference sequence). The CDR3 spans 12 residues. V lost 4 bases and J lost 2, with 7 bases in between. Original methodology: It was from reference gene primer amplification that nucleated cell counts were estimated. Only in-frame clones appear in the TCRdb table, and some are missing; sequencing was by immunoSEQ multiplex PCR. The V and J calls and clone size come from that table; D and trimming were worked out from the DNA. The profile shows about 380,000 clones, more than 75% of them singletons. The study assigned cohorts using participant-reported clinical history. Resolution of symptoms, clearance, or two negative PCRs was present in recovered Cohort 3 donors.

J is TRBJ2-7 and V is TRBV5-5; D is undetermined. Sequencing input: PBMCs or T cells enriched from blood (not recorded which). The sequence was obtained from a woman younger than 35 who had recovered from COVID-19. CDR3 sequence reads: CASSLEPYEQYF. The CDR3 region has the DNA TGTGCCAGCAGCCTCGAGCCCTACGAGCAGTACTTC.